The T cell receptor beta chain described here comes from a study of low-dose radiotherapy and immunotherapy resistance in tumors (dated by TCRdb to between 2020 and 2023). About the investigation overall: In Cohort 1, 0.5 Gy per fraction was delivered every 2 weeks, and a total PTV dose of 6.5 Gy was prescribed. In Cohort 2, 1 Gy per fraction was delivered every two weeks, for a total of 13 Gy over 26 weeks. Nivolumab was administered intravenously as a 240 mg flat dose every two weeks, and ipilimumab was administered intravenously at 1 mg/kg every six weeks. Cyclophosphamide 200 mg/m2 was administered intravenously every two weeks, one day before each radiation and immunotherapy administration. Starting on cycle 1 day 1, patients took 300 mg of aspirin by mouth once daily for four cycles. No randomization into treatment groups was done for the people taking part in the trial. Eight patients were included in the translational analysis, namely three from the first dose cohort plus the first five from the second dose cohort.

The sample's time point label, in plain terms: after trial treatment. The treatment or condition label, as the study defines it: LDRT plus nivolumab, ipilimumab, low-dose cyclophosphamide and aspirin (RACIN trial). The donors took part in RACIN, a single-arm, phase I, dose-escalation trial that combined nivolumab, ipilimumab, aspirin, low-dose cyclophosphamide and low-dose radiotherapy. Patients were eligible if they had advanced solid tumors that were TIL-negative. The run used an Illumina HiSeq 2500. Superscript III and a set of TRAV- and TRBV-specific primers were used to synthesize first-strand cDNA, so that both TCRalpha and TCRbeta chains were covered. TCRs were amplified for around 20 PCR cycles with Phusion, using a constant-region primer paired with the adapter attached to the V primers. Amplification of the isolated mRNA was done with the MessageAmp II aRNA Amplification Kit, which involved an approximately 16-hour in vitro transcription at 37 degrees C. The Dynabeads mRNA DIRECT Purification Kit was used to isolate the mRNA for TCR sequencing. Indexed Illumina adapters were added in a second Phusion PCR of approximately 27 cycles, after which AMPure XP beads were used to purify the products. For the original study's pipeline: Using custom Perl scripts, TCR sequences that encoded the same protein were pooled, out-of-frame sequences were dropped, and the abundance of each clonotype was calculated. TCR sequences supported by only a single read were excluded from analysis. Among the metrics used to describe the repertoires were Shannon entropy, Gini index, clonality, richness, and the frequency of TCRs shared between repertoires. Using fastp at Q25 and MiXCR, TCRdb reprocessed the public reads and kept productive beta chains. Records with the same CDR3 protein are collapsed into one entry carrying the most frequent genes and DNA. What appears here as the V and J calls and clone size reflects TCRdb's work, not the paper's. In this sample the table shows 65,000 to 85,000 distinct CDR3 sequences, around 17% of which occur a single time. 1.4% to 1.5% of the sample is taken by the ten largest.

In regard to this clonotype: The specificity of this receptor is unknown. No per-base quality is available; no much larger clone lies one base away.

The CDR3 starts with the cysteine, ends with the phenylalanine, and has 14 residues. The retained sequence is limited to the CDR3, 42 bases, with the frame set at the first base. V loses 1 base of germline sequence and J loses 5 bases, and the interval between the two ends is 9 bases. In the germline V gene, CDR1 corresponds to SGHTA and CDR2 to FQGNSA. The starting material was PBMCs, obtained after low-dose radiotherapy plus immunotherapy. The sequence was collected from a male donor with prostate cancer. This sequence uses TRBV7-2 and TRBJ2-1; the D gene lacks a confident call. The CDR3 loop reads CASSLVPGNNEQFF. The bases read TGTGCCAGCAGCTTAGTCCCCGGAAACAATGAGCAGTTCTTC.